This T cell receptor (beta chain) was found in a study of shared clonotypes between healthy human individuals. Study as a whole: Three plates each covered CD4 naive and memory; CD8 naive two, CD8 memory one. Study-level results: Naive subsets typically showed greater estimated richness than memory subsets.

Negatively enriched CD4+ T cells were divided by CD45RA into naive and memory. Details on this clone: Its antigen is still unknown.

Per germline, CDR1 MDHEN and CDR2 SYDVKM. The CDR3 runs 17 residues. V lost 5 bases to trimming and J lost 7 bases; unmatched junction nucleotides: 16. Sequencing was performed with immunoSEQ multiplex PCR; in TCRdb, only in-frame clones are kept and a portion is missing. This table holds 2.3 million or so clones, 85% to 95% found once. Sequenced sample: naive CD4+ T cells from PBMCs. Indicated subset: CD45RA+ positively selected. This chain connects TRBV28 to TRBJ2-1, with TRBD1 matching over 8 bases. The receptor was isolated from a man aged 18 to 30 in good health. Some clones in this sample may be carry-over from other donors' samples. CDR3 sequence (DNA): TGTGCCAGCAGTCCTCCAGGGACAGGCAACATGATAAATGAGCAGTTCTTC. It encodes CASSPPGTGNMINEQFF.